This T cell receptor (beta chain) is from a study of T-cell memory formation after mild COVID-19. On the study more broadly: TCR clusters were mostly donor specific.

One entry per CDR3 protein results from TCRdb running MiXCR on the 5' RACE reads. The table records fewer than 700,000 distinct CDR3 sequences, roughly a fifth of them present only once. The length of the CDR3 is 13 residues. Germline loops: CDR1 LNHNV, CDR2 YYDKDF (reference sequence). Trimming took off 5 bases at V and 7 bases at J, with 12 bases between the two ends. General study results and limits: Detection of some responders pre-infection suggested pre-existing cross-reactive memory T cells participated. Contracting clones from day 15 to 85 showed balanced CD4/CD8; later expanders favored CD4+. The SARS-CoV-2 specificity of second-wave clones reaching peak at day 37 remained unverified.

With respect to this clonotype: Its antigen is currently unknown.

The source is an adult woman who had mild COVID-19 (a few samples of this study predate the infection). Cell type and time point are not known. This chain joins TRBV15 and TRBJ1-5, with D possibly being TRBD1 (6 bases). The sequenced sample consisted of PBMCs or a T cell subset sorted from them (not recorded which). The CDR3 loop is CATSGHRAQPQHF. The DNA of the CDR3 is TGTGCCACCAGCGGACACAGGGCCCAGCCCCAGCATTTT.